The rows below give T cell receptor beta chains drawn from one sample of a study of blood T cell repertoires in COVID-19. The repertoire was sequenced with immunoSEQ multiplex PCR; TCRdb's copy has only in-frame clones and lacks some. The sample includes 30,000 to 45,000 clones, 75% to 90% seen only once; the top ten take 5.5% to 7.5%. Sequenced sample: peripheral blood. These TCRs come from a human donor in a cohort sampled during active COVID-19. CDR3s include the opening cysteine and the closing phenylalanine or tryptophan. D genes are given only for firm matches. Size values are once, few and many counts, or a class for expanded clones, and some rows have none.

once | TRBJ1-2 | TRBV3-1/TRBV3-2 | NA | CASSQDPGRVGGYTF | TGTGCCAGCAGCCAAGATCCAGGCAGGGTCGGCGGCTACACCTTC
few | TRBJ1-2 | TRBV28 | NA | CASTPPLGKQGIIHGYTF | TGTGCCAGCACCCCGCCGCTTGGGAAACAGGGAATAATTCATGGCTACACCTTC
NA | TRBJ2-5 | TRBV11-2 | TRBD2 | CASSLGTSGGEQTQYF | TGTGCCAGCAGCTTAGGGACTAGCGGGGGGGAGCAGACCCAGTACTTC
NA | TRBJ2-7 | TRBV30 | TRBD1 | CAWRPTGTGASEQYF | TGTGCCTGGAGGCCTACCGGGACAGGGGCTTCCGAGCAGTACTTC
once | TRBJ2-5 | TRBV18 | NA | CASSTEVQETQYF | TGTGCCAGCTCGACAGAGGTCCAAGAGACCCAGTACTTC
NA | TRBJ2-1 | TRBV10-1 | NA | CASSPGTLGSGEQFF | TGCGCCAGCAGTCCCGGGACATTAGGTTCCGGTGAGCAGTTCTTC
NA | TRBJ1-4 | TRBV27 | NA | CASRLAVNEKLFF | TGTGCCAGCAGGCTGGCCGTTAATGAAAAACTGTTTTTT
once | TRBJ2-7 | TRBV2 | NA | CASSAQGSVAGEQYF | TGTGCCAGCAGTGCACAGGGTTCCGTCGCGGGCGAGCAGTACTTC
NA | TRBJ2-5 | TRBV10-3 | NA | CAIAPSGEETQYF | TGTGCCATCGCGCCGAGCGGAGAAGAGACCCAGTACTTC
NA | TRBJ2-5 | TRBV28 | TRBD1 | CASSPTGGIETQYF | TGTGCCAGCAGTCCGACAGGGGGCATAGAGACCCAGTACTTC
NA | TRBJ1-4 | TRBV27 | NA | CASSLVGGAEKLFF | TGTGCCAGCAGTTTAGTAGGGGGAGCGGAAAAACTGTTTTTT
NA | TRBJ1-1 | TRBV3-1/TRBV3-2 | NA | CASSQDFAGAAFF | TGTGCCAGCAGCCAAGATTTCGCAGGGGCCGCTTTCTTT
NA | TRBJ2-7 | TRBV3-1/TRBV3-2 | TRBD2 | CASSQASGVGYEQYF | TGTGCCAGCAGCCAAGCCAGCGGGGTGGGTTACGAGCAGTACTTC
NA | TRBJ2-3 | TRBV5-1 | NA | CASSYDTANLYF | TGCGCCAGCAGCTACGACACGGCCAATCTGTATTTT
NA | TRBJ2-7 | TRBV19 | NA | CASSMSGYGAPQGQSYEQYF | TGTGCCAGTAGCATGTCGGGTTACGGTGCACCCCAGGGGCAATCCTACGAGCAGTACTTC
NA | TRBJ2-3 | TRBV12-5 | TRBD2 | CASGDSGGADTQYF | TGTGCTAGTGGCGACAGCGGGGGAGCCGATACGCAGTATTTT
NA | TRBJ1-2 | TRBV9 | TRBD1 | CASSVGGQGYYGYTF | TGTGCCAGCAGCGTAGGTGGACAGGGATACTATGGCTACACCTTC
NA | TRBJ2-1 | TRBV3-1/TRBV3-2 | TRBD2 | CASSRNPTTTGTSGSPNEQFF | TGTGCCAGCAGCCGTAACCCCACCACAACAGGGACTAGCGGGAGCCCAAATGAGCAGTTCTTC
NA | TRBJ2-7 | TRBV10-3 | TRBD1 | CAIRSATGAYEQYF | TGTGCCATCAGGAGCGCCACAGGGGCCTACGAGCAGTACTTC
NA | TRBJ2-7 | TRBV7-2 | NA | CASSRLGLVSYEQYF | TGTGCCAGCAGCAGACTCGGACTGGTCTCCTACGAGCAGTACTTC
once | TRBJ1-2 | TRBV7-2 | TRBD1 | CASSFRTGGGYTF | TGTGCCAGCAGCTTCCGGACAGGGGGGGGCTACACCTTC
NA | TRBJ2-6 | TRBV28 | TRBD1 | CASSLDRGRAGANVLTF | TGTGCCAGCAGTTTAGACAGGGGGCGCGCTGGGGCCAACGTCCTGACTTTC
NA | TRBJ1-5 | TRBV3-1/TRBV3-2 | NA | CASSLNSNQPQHF | TGTGCCAGCAGCCTCAATAGCAATCAGCCCCAGCATTTT
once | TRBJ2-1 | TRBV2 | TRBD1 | CASKGQGPNEQFF | TGTGCCAGCAAGGGACAGGGGCCCAATGAGCAGTTCTTC
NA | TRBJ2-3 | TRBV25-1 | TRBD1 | CASSEQGAIYTQYF | TGTGCCAGCAGTGAGCAGGGGGCGATATATACGCAGTATTTT
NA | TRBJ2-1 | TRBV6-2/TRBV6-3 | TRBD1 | CASSRQGGDNEQFF | TGTGCCAGCAGCCGACAGGGTGGGGACAATGAGCAGTTCTTC
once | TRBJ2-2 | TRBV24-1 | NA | CATSDRDKPGGELFF | TGTGCCACCAGTGATCGGGACAAGCCCGGCGGGGAGCTGTTTTTT
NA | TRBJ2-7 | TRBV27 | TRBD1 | CASSWGTAYEQYF | TGTGCCAGCAGTTGGGGGACAGCTTACGAGCAGTACTTC
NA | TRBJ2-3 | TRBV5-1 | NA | CASGSGSSTDTQYF | TGCGCCAGCGGGAGCGGGTCTAGCACAGATACGCAGTATTTT
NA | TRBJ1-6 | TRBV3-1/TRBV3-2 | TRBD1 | CASSLRDSGNSPLHF | TGTGCCAGCAGCCTGCGGGACAGCGGTAATTCACCCCTCCACTTT
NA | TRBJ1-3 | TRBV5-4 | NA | CASSLQGSGNTIYF | TGTGCCAGCAGCTTACAGGGCTCTGGAAACACCATATATTTT
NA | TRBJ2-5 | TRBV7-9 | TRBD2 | CASTWDSGSSGETQYF | TGTGCCAGCACCTGGGATAGCGGGAGCTCTGGGGAGACCCAGTACTTC
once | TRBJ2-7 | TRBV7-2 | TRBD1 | CASSIGQGPYEQYF | TGTGCCAGCAGCATTGGACAGGGCCCCTACGAGCAGTACTTC
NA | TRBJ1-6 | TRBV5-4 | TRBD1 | CASSRGTDYNSPLHF | TGTGCCAGCAGCCGGGGGACAGACTATAATTCACCCCTCCACTTT
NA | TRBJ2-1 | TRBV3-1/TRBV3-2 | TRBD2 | CASGFGGASYNEQFF | TGTGCCAGTGGTTTCGGGGGGGCCAGCTACAATGAGCAGTTCTTC
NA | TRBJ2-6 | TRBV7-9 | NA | CASSPGRGDSGANVLTF | TGTGCCAGCAGTCCCGGTCGGGGAGACTCTGGGGCCAACGTCCTGACTTTC
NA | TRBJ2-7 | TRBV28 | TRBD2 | CASSRLAGVGEQYF | TGTGCCAGCAGTCGACTAGCGGGAGTTGGAGAGCAGTACTTC
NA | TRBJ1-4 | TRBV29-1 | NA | CSVPAGATNEKLFF | TGCAGCGTCCCCGCAGGGGCAACTAATGAAAAACTGTTTTTT
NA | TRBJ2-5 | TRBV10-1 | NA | CASSQTVGETQYF | TGCGCCAGCAGCCAGACAGTGGGGGAGACCCAGTACTTC
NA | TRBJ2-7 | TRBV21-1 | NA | CASPIPGRGYEQYF | TGTGCCAGCCCTATCCCAGGTCGGGGTTACGAGCAGTACTTC